These T cell receptor beta chains were read from a single sample in a study of T cell responses to AZD1222 COVID-19 vaccine. Clones were sequenced by immunoSEQ multiplex PCR, and TCRdb holds only the in-frame ones, with some missing. The sample carries 150,000 to 160,000 clones, 88% recorded once. Here the sequenced sample was peripheral blood, taken on day 0 of AZD1222 vaccination. The receptors derive from an adult in good health. Each CDR3 is given with its conserved first and last residue. D genes are given only for firm matches. Clone size, where shown, is once, few, many, or a class for clones that have expanded.

d_call: NA; j_call: TRBJ1-1; cdr3_length: 15; clone_size: NA; v_call: TRBV21-1; cdr3_aa: CASSNTQVPNTEAFF; cdr3_nt: TGTGCCAGCAGCAATACCCAGGTTCCGAACACTGAAGCTTTCTTT
d_call: TRBD2; j_call: TRBJ2-7; cdr3_length: 12; clone_size: NA; v_call: TRBV2; cdr3_aa: CASGGVSYEQYF; cdr3_nt: TGTGCCAGCGGGGGGGTCTCCTACGAGCAGTACTTC
d_call: TRBD1; j_call: TRBJ2-3; cdr3_length: 15; clone_size: NA; v_call: TRBV6-1; cdr3_aa: CASSDGTGSTDTQYF; cdr3_nt: TGTGCCAGCAGTGATGGGACAGGGAGCACAGATACGCAGTATTTT
d_call: NA; j_call: TRBJ1-2; cdr3_length: 14; clone_size: NA; v_call: TRBV11-2; cdr3_aa: CASSYHGGNYGYTF; cdr3_nt: TGTGCCAGCAGCTACCACGGGGGTAACTATGGCTACACCTTC
d_call: NA; j_call: TRBJ2-3; cdr3_length: 13; clone_size: NA; v_call: TRBV5-1; cdr3_aa: CASSLARPDTQYF; cdr3_nt: TGCGCCAGCAGCTTGGCCCGCCCAGATACGCAGTATTTT
d_call: NA; j_call: TRBJ2-7; cdr3_length: 14; clone_size: medium-sized; v_call: TRBV25-1; cdr3_aa: CASSPGLVSYEQYF; cdr3_nt: TGTGCCAGCAGCCCGGGACTGGTCTCCTACGAGCAGTACTTC
d_call: NA; j_call: TRBJ2-7; cdr3_length: 14; clone_size: NA; v_call: TRBV9; cdr3_aa: CASRIGRGSYEQYF; cdr3_nt: TGTGCCAGCAGGATTGGGCGCGGTTCCTACGAGCAGTACTTC
d_call: TRBD2; j_call: TRBJ2-3; cdr3_length: 14; clone_size: NA; v_call: TRBV7-2; cdr3_aa: CASSLRLASDTQYF; cdr3_nt: TGTGCCAGCAGCCTTAGACTAGCATCAGATACGCAGTATTTT
d_call: NA; j_call: TRBJ1-1; cdr3_length: 18; clone_size: NA; v_call: TRBV6-9; cdr3_aa: CASSYPGPGDEMNTEAFF; cdr3_nt: TGTGCCAGCAGTTATCCGGGACCCGGGGATGAAATGAACACTGAAGCTTTCTTT
d_call: TRBD2; j_call: TRBJ2-1; cdr3_length: 17; clone_size: NA; v_call: TRBV4-1; cdr3_aa: CATTQLAGGLGYNEQFF; cdr3_nt: TGCGCCACCACCCAGCTAGCGGGGGGGTTGGGCTACAATGAGCAGTTCTTC
d_call: NA; j_call: TRBJ2-2; cdr3_length: 13; clone_size: NA; v_call: TRBV15; cdr3_aa: CATSRADTGELFF; cdr3_nt: TGTGCCACCAGCAGGGCAGACACCGGGGAGCTGTTTTTT
d_call: NA; j_call: TRBJ2-7; cdr3_length: 15; clone_size: NA; v_call: TRBV6-5; cdr3_aa: CASSYGSLAKYEQYF; cdr3_nt: TGTGCCAGCAGTTACGGGTCCCTAGCCAAATACGAGCAGTACTTC
d_call: NA; j_call: TRBJ2-1; cdr3_length: 12; clone_size: NA; v_call: TRBV2; cdr3_aa: CASRGLYNEQFF; cdr3_nt: TGTGCCAGCAGAGGCCTCTACAATGAGCAGTTCTTC
d_call: TRBD2; j_call: TRBJ2-7; cdr3_length: 16; clone_size: once; v_call: TRBV6-2/TRBV6-3; cdr3_aa: CASSYSVGGGDHEQYF; cdr3_nt: TGTGCCAGCAGTTACTCAGTCGGCGGGGGGGACCACGAGCAGTACTTC
d_call: TRBD2; j_call: TRBJ2-7; cdr3_length: 13; clone_size: NA; v_call: TRBV9; cdr3_aa: CAPGSGGEYEQYF; cdr3_nt: TGTGCCCCAGGGAGTGGGGGGGAATACGAGCAGTACTTC
d_call: TRBD1; j_call: TRBJ1-2; cdr3_length: 14; clone_size: once; v_call: TRBV3-1/TRBV3-2; cdr3_aa: CASSQEDRNYGYTF; cdr3_nt: TGTGCCAGCAGCCAAGAGGACAGGAACTATGGCTACACCTTC
d_call: NA; j_call: TRBJ2-6; cdr3_length: 19; clone_size: NA; v_call: TRBV7-9; cdr3_aa: CATQKHSGLDFSGANVLTF; cdr3_nt: TGTGCCACGCAAAAGCACTCGGGGCTAGACTTCTCTGGGGCCAACGTCCTGACTTTC
d_call: NA; j_call: TRBJ2-3; cdr3_length: 14; clone_size: NA; v_call: TRBV24-1; cdr3_aa: CATSGGFGTDTQYF; cdr3_nt: TGTGCCACCAGTGGGGGGTTTGGCACAGATACGCAGTATTTT
d_call: NA; j_call: TRBJ2-3; cdr3_length: 13; clone_size: NA; v_call: TRBV10-3; cdr3_aa: CAISESATDTQYF; cdr3_nt: TGTGCCATCAGTGAGTCTGCGACAGATACGCAGTATTTT
d_call: TRBD1; j_call: TRBJ2-7; cdr3_length: 15; clone_size: NA; v_call: TRBV19; cdr3_aa: CASTAGTGVDYEQYF; cdr3_nt: TGTGCCAGTACCGCCGGGACAGGGGTCGATTACGAGCAGTACTTC
d_call: NA; j_call: TRBJ1-4; cdr3_length: 15; clone_size: NA; v_call: TRBV5-5; cdr3_aa: CASSLGSTANEKLFF; cdr3_nt: TGTGCCAGCAGCTTGGGGTCCACTGCTAATGAAAAACTGTTTTTT
d_call: TRBD1; j_call: TRBJ1-2; cdr3_length: 13; clone_size: NA; v_call: TRBV4-2; cdr3_aa: CASSHEGAYGYTF; cdr3_nt: TGTGCCAGCAGCCACGAGGGGGCCTATGGCTACACCTTC
d_call: TRBD2; j_call: TRBJ2-7; cdr3_length: 15; clone_size: NA; v_call: TRBV9; cdr3_aa: CASSVSASGFYEQYF; cdr3_nt: TGTGCCAGCAGCGTATCGGCTAGCGGATTCTACGAGCAGTACTTC
d_call: NA; j_call: TRBJ1-5; cdr3_length: 14; clone_size: NA; v_call: TRBV19; cdr3_aa: CASSIMAANRPQHF; cdr3_nt: TGTGCCAGTAGTATTATGGCAGCTAATCGGCCCCAGCATTTT
d_call: TRBD1; j_call: TRBJ2-3; cdr3_length: 17; clone_size: NA; v_call: TRBV5-1; cdr3_aa: CASSLIPGQGSTDTQYF; cdr3_nt: TGCGCCAGCAGCTTGATCCCGGGACAGGGGAGCACAGATACGCAGTATTTT
d_call: NA; j_call: TRBJ2-7; cdr3_length: 14; clone_size: NA; v_call: TRBV9; cdr3_aa: CASSVDRSDREQYF; cdr3_nt: TGTGCCAGCAGCGTAGATAGGTCGGATCGCGAGCAGTACTTC
d_call: NA; j_call: TRBJ1-3; cdr3_length: 15; clone_size: few; v_call: TRBV6-2/TRBV6-3; cdr3_aa: CASSLFGGSGNTIYF; cdr3_nt: TGTGCCAGCAGCCTTTTCGGGGGGTCTGGAAACACCATATATTTT
d_call: NA; j_call: TRBJ1-2; cdr3_length: 12; clone_size: NA; v_call: TRBV2; cdr3_aa: CASSEVTLGYTF; cdr3_nt: TGTGCCAGCAGTGAGGTGACCTTAGGCTACACCTTC
d_call: TRBD1; j_call: TRBJ1-2; cdr3_length: 16; clone_size: few; v_call: TRBV28; cdr3_aa: CASSFSPGQGAYGYTF; cdr3_nt: TGTGCCAGCAGTTTTAGCCCGGGACAGGGGGCCTATGGCTACACCTTC
d_call: NA; j_call: TRBJ1-2; cdr3_length: 14; clone_size: NA; v_call: TRBV9; cdr3_aa: CASSLTPEAYGYTF; cdr3_nt: TGTGCCAGCAGCCTCACTCCCGAGGCCTATGGCTACACCTTC
d_call: NA; j_call: TRBJ1-5; cdr3_length: 12; clone_size: NA; v_call: TRBV6-4; cdr3_aa: CAREGWSQPQHF; cdr3_nt: TGTGCCAGGGAGGGATGGAGTCAGCCCCAGCATTTT
d_call: NA; j_call: TRBJ2-5; cdr3_length: 13; clone_size: NA; v_call: TRBV6-5; cdr3_aa: CASARFLTETQYF; cdr3_nt: TGTGCCAGCGCCCGGTTCCTTACGGAGACCCAGTACTTC
d_call: TRBD2; j_call: TRBJ2-5; cdr3_length: 16; clone_size: NA; v_call: TRBV7-9; cdr3_aa: CASSLIALAQQETQYF; cdr3_nt: TGTGCCAGCAGCTTAATCGCACTAGCGCAACAAGAGACCCAGTACTTC
d_call: NA; j_call: TRBJ2-3; cdr3_length: 15; clone_size: NA; v_call: TRBV10-1; cdr3_aa: CASSPDVVSTDTQYF; cdr3_nt: TGCGCCAGCAGCCCCGATGTCGTTAGCACAGATACGCAGTATTTT
d_call: NA; j_call: TRBJ2-1; cdr3_length: 13; clone_size: few; v_call: TRBV7-2; cdr3_aa: CASSLGRFGEQFF; cdr3_nt: TGTGCCAGCAGCTTAGGCAGATTCGGTGAGCAGTTCTTC
d_call: TRBD1; j_call: TRBJ1-5; cdr3_length: 17; clone_size: NA; v_call: TRBV27; cdr3_aa: CASSPPMVGAGGQPQHF; cdr3_nt: TGTGCCAGCAGTCCACCCATGGTGGGGGCAGGGGGGCAGCCCCAGCATTTT
d_call: NA; j_call: TRBJ1-1; cdr3_length: 13; clone_size: NA; v_call: TRBV5-1; cdr3_aa: CASSSGQNTEAFF; cdr3_nt: TGCGCCAGCAGCTCAGGACAGAACACTGAAGCTTTCTTT
d_call: NA; j_call: TRBJ1-5; cdr3_length: 14; clone_size: NA; v_call: TRBV4-3; cdr3_aa: CASSQDRNLQPQHF; cdr3_nt: TGCGCCAGCAGCCAAGATCGTAATCTCCAGCCCCAGCATTTT
d_call: NA; j_call: TRBJ2-6; cdr3_length: 15; clone_size: NA; v_call: TRBV19; cdr3_aa: CASRGQGSGANVLTF; cdr3_nt: TGTGCCAGTAGAGGTCAAGGATCTGGGGCCAACGTCCTGACTTTC
d_call: TRBD1; j_call: TRBJ1-1; cdr3_length: 13; clone_size: NA; v_call: TRBV5-1; cdr3_aa: CASSQGGSTEAFF; cdr3_nt: TGCGCCAGCAGCCAGGGGGGGTCCACTGAAGCTTTCTTT